Listed below are T cell receptor beta chains from one sample, sequenced in a study of beta chain features in type 1 diabetes. The data were produced by immunoSEQ multiplex PCR, yet TCRdb's version contains in-frame clones alone and is incomplete. Of hundreds of thousands of clones detected, over 9.5% appear once; the ten largest clones hold 0.017%. Sequenced material: naive CD4+ T cells from blood. These receptor sequences come from a man younger than 30 in good health. Both conserved end residues are part of each CDR3. The D gene is left open where the match is weak. Some rows mark clone size as missing; the rest say once, few, many or name a class of expanded clone.

TGCGCCAGCAGCACTAGCGGGGATTCCTACAATGAGCAGTTCTTC | CASSTSGDSYNEQFF | few | TRBD2 | TRBV5-1 | 15 | TRBJ2-1
TGCGCCAGCAGCGGAAGGACTAGCGGACTCACAGATACGCAGTATTTT | CASSGRTSGLTDTQYF | few | TRBD2 | TRBV5-1 | 16 | TRBJ2-3
TGTGCCAGCAGTTCCTCGGGACAGGGAGCCTATGGCTACACCTTC | CASSSSGQGAYGYTF | . | TRBD1 | TRBV28 | 15 | TRBJ1-2
TGTGCCAGCAGCCCACCCCAGACTTCCGAGCAGTACTTC | CASSPPQTSEQYF | few | . | TRBV5-4 | 13 | TRBJ2-7
TGTGCCAGCCAGACTTTTGGGACAGGGAACACCGGGGAGCTGTTTTTT | CASQTFGTGNTGELFF | . | TRBD1 | TRBV25-1 | 16 | TRBJ2-2
TGTGCCAGCAGCCGACGGGACAGGGGGTCCGAGCAGTACTTC | CASSRRDRGSEQYF | . | TRBD1 | TRBV4-2 | 14 | TRBJ2-7
TGCAGCGTCCTCATTACCGGGACAGGGGAGGCTTTCTTT | CSVLITGTGEAFF | few | TRBD1 | TRBV29-1 | 13 | TRBJ1-1
TGTGCCAGCAGCTCAGGGAGCGGGGCTGAAGCTTTCTTT | CASSSGSGAEAFF | few | . | TRBV11-3 | 13 | TRBJ1-1
TGTGCCAGCAGTTTAATCTTCGGGACAGACACAGATACGCAGTATTTT | CASSLIFGTDTDTQYF | few | TRBD1 | TRBV28 | 16 | TRBJ2-3
TGTGCCAGCAGCGTAGTCGAGGGGGCCTACAATGAGCAGTTCTTC | CASSVVEGAYNEQFF | . | . | TRBV9 | 15 | TRBJ2-1
TGTGCCAGCAGCTTAGGGCGGCAGATGAACACTGAAGCTTTCTTT | CASSLGRQMNTEAFF | few | . | TRBV11-2 | 15 | TRBJ1-1
TGCGCCAGCAGCTCCGGGACACAGGGGTTCGAGCAGTACTTC | CASSSGTQGFEQYF | . | TRBD1 | TRBV5-1 | 14 | TRBJ2-7
TGTGCCAGCTCACTGGGACAGGATAATGAAAAACTGTTTTTT | CASSLGQDNEKLFF | . | TRBD1 | TRBV18 | 14 | TRBJ1-4
TGCGCCAGCAGCATTAGCGGGAGTAACACCGGGGAGCTGTTTTTT | CASSISGSNTGELFF | . | TRBD2 | TRBV5-1 | 15 | TRBJ2-2
TGTGCCAGCAACCTGGGACAGGGGAACACTGAAGCTTTCTTT | CASNLGQGNTEAFF | few | TRBD1 | TRBV28 | 14 | TRBJ1-1
TGCGCCAGCAGTCCCTGTGGACAGGCCGAAGCTTTCTTT | CASSPCGQAEAFF | . | TRBD1 | TRBV23-1 | 13 | TRBJ1-1
TGTGCCAGCAGTTTACCCCTTGCGAGGTGGTATTTT | CASSLPLARWYF | . | . | TRBV28 | 12 | TRBJ2-3
TGTGCCAGCAGTTACTCGCGAAGAACCACCATATATTTT | CASSYSRRTTIYF | . | . | TRBV6-6 | 13 | TRBJ1-3
TGTGCCAGCAGCATCGCCGGGACAGGGACCTACGAGCAGTACTTC | CASSIAGTGTYEQYF | . | TRBD1 | TRBV7-2 | 15 | TRBJ2-7
TGTGCCAGTAGTATTCGGCGGGGGGGTCGAGAGACCCAGTACTTC | CASSIRRGGRETQYF | . | TRBD2 | TRBV19 | 15 | TRBJ2-5